Only one count was recorded for the clone carrying this TCR beta chain. The table came from immunoSEQ multiplex PCR; TCRdb's copy has only in-frame clones and leaves some out. Of more than 45,000 clones in the sample, more than 85% are singletons; the top ten hold around 15%. The data were taken from a study of blood T cell repertoires in COVID-19. The wider study: The analysed material was cDNA or gDNA that came from T cells, B-cell-depleted T cells, or PBMCs.

CDR1 and CDR2 (germline): LNHDA, SQIVND (reference sequence). V was trimmed by 3 bases and J by 1 base, leaving 16 bases between them. CDR3 length: 16 amino acids. Sequencing used peripheral blood. The receptor was derived from a human donor with active COVID-19. The donor label of this sample is uncertain. The V call is TRBV19, the J call TRBJ2-7, with D possibly matching TRBD1 (5 bases). The CDR3 protein is CASSIGQGGRSYEQYF. DNA for the CDR3: TGTGCCAGTAGTATCGGCCAGGGCGGAAGGTCCTACGAGCAGTACTTC. Using reference TRBV19 and TRBJ2-7 for the parts outside the CDR3, the full variable domain is DGGITQSPKYLFRKEGQNVTLSCEQNLNHDAMYWYRQDPGQGLRLIYYSQIVNDFQKGDIAEGYSVSREKKESFPLTVTSAQKNPTAFYLCASSIGQGGRSYEQYFGPGTRLTVT.